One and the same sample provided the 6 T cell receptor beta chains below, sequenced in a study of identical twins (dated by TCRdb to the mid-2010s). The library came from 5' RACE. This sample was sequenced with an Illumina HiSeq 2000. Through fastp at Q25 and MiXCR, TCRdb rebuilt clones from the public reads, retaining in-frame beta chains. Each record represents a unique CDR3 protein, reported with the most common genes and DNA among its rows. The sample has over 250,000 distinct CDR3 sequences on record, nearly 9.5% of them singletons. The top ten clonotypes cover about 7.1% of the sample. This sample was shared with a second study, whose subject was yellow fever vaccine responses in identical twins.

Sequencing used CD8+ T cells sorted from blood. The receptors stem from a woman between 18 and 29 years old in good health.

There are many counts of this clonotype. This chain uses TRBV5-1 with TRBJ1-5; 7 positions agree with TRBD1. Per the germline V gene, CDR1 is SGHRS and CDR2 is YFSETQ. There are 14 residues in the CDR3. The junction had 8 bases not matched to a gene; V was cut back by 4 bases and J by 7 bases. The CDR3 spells CASSPDRSGQPQHF. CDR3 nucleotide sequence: TGCGCCAGCAGCCCGGACAGGTCTGGGCAGCCCCAGCATTTT.

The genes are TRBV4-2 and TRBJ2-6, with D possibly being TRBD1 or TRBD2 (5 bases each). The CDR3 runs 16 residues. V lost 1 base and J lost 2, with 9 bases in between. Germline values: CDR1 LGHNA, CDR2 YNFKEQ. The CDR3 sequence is CASSQVGTAGANVLTF. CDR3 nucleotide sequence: TGTGCCAGCAGCCAAGTGGGGACCGCTGGGGCCAACGTCCTGACTTTC.

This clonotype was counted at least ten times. The CDR3 DNA is TGTGCCAGCAGTGAACCCTCTGGACAGAACTATGGCTACACCTTC. Protein product: CASSEPSGQNYGYTF. The chain carries TRBV6-1 and TRBJ1-2; tentative D call: TRBD1 (6 bases). Trimming shortened V by 2 bases and J by 2 bases, and 12 bases separated the two germline ends. This CDR3 spans 15 amino acids. The germline V gene encodes CDR1 MNHNS and CDR2 SASEGT.

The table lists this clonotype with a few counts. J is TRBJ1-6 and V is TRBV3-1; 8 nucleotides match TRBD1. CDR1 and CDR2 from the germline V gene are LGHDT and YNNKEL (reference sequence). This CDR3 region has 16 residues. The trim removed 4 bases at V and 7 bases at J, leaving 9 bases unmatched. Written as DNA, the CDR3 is TGTGCCAGCAGCCCGGGACAGGAAGACTTGAATTCACCCCTCCACTTT. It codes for CASSPGQEDLNSPLHF.

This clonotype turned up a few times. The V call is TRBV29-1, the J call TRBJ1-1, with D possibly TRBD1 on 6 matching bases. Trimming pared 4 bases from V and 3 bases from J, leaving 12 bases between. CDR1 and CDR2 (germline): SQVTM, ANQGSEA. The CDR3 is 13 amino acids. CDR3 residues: CSVATGSDTEAFF. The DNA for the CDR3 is TGCAGCGTTGCCACAGGGTCCGACACTGAAGCTTTCTTT.

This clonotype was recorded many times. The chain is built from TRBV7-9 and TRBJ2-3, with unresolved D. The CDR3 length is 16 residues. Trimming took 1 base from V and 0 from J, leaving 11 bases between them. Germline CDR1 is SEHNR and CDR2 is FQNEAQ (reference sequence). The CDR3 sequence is CASSLVSGRSTDTQYF. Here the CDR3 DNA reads TGTGCCAGCAGCTTAGTTTCAGGAAGGAGCACAGATACGCAGTATTTT.